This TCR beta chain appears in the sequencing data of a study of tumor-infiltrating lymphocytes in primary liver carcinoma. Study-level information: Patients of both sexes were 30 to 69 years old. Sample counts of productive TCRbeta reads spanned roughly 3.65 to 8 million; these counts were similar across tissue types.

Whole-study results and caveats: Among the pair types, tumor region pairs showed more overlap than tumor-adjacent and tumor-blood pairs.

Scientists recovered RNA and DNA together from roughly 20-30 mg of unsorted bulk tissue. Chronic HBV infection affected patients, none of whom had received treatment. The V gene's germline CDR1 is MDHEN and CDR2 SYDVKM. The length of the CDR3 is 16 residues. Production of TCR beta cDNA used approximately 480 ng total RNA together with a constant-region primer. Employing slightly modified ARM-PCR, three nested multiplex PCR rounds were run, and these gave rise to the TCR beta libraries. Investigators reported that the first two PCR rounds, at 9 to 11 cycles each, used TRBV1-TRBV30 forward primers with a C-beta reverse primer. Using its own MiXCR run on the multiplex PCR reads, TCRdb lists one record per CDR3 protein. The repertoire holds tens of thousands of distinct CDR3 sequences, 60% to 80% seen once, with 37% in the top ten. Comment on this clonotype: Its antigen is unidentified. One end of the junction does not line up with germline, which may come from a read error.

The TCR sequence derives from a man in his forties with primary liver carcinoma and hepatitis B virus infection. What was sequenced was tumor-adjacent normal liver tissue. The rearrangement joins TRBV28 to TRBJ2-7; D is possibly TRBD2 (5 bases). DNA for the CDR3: TGTGACAGCAGTTCCCCTAGGACTCCGAGGGCGTCCGAGCAGTACTTC. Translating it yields CDSSSPRTPRASEQYF.